This T cell receptor beta chain was identified in a study of tumor-infiltrating lymphocytes in primary liver carcinoma. Study results and limitations: Tumor top-250-clone fractions significantly exceeded those of blood (p = 0.039).

Unsorted bulk tissue, roughly 19-34 mg of it, served as the source for co-extraction of RNA and DNA. Patients carried chronic HBV infection without prior treatment. There are 17 residues in the CDR3. In germline, CDR1 is WSHSY, CDR2 SAAADI. This clonotype was counted once. What it recognizes is unknown. The CDR3 carries no conserved terminal phenylalanine or tryptophan, so it likely arises from a read error. A constant-region primer primed TCR beta cDNA synthesis from 450 to 550 ng of total RNA. Researchers made the TCR beta libraries by running three nested multiplex PCR rounds with slightly modified ARM-PCR. TRBV1-TRBV30 forward primers paired with a C-beta reverse primer drove the first two PCR rounds, roughly 10 cycles each. TCRdb passed the multiplex PCR reads through MiXCR, listing each CDR3 protein once. The repertoire has 85,000 to 100,000 distinct CDR3 sequences, 65% to 70% of them found once; the top ten carry about 27%.

The receptor was derived from a man in his forties with primary liver carcinoma and hepatitis B virus infection. V gene TRBV10-2 combines with J gene TRBJ2-2, with D perhaps TRBD2 (5 bases). The specimen was tumor-adjacent normal liver tissue. As DNA, the CDR3 is TGCGCCAACAGTGTAATCTTACTAGTCTCCCTGGCCGGGGAGCTGTTTCTT. Translating it yields CANSVILLVSLAGELFL.